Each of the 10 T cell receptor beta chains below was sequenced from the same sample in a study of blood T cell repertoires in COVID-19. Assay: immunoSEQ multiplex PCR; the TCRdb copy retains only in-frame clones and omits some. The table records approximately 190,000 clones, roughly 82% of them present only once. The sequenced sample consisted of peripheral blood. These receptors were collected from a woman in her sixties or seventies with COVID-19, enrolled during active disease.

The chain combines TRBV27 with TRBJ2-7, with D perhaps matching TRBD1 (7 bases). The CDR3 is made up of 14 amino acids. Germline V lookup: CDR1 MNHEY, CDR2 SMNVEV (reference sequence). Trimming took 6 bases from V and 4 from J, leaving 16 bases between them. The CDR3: CASSPAGGGYEQYF. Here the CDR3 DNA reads TGTGCCAGCAGCCCCGCAGGGGGAGGATACGAGCAGTACTTC.

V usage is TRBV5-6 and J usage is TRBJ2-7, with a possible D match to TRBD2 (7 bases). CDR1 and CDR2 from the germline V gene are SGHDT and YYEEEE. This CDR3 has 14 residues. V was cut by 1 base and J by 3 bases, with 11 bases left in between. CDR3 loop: CASSLRGGVYEQYV. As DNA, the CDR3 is TGTGCCAGCAGCTTGCGCGGGGGCGTCTACGAGCAGTACGTC.

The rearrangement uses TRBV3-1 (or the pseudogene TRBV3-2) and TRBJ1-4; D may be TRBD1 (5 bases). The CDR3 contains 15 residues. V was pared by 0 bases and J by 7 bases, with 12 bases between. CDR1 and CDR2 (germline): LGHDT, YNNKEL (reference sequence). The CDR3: CASSQDFGGGEKLFF. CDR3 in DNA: TGTGCCAGCAGCCAAGATTTCGGGGGAGGTGAAAAACTGTTTTTT.

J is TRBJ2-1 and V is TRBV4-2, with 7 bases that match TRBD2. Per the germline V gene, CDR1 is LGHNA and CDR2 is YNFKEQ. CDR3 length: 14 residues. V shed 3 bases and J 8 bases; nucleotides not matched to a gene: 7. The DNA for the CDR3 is TGTGCCAGCAGCCAGAGGGAGGGTGTGGATGAGCAGTTCTTC. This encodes CASSQREGVDEQFF.

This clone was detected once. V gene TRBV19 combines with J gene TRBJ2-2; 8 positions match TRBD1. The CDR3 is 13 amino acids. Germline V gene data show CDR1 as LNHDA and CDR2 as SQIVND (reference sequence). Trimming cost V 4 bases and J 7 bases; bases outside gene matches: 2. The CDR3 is CASSRQGIGELFF. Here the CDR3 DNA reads TGTGCCAGTAGTAGACAGGGGATCGGGGAGCTGTTTTTT. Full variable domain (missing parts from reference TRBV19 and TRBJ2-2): DGGITQSPKYLFRKEGQNVTLSCEQNLNHDAMYWYRQDPGQGLRLIYYSQIVNDFQKGDIAEGYSVSREKKESFPLTVTSAQKNPTAFYLCASSRQGIGELFFGEGSRLTVL.

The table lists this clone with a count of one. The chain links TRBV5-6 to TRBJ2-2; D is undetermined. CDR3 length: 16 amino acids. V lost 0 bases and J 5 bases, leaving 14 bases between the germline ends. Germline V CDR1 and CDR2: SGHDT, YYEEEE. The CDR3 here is CASSLGSPFRTGELFF. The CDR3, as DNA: TGTGCCAGCAGCTTGGGGAGCCCCTTTCGAACCGGGGAGCTGTTTTTT.

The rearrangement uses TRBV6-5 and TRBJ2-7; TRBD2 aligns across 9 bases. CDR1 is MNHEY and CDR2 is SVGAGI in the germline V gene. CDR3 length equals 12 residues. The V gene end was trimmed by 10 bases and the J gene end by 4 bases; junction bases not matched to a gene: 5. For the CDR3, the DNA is TGTGCCACGCGGGGGGGACCATACGAGCAGTACTTC. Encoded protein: CATRGGPYEQYF.

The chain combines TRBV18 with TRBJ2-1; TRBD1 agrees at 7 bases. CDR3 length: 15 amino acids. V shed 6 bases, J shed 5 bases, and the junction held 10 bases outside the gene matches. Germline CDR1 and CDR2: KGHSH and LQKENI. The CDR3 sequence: CASSKGGAENNEQFF. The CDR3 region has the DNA TGTGCCAGCTCTAAAGGGGGCGCCGAGAACAATGAGCAGTTCTTC.

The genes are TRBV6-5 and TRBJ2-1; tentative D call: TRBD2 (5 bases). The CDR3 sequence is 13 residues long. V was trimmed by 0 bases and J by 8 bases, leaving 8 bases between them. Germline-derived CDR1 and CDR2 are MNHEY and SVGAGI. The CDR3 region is CASSYSGRDEQFF. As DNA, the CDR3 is TGTGCCAGCAGTTACTCCGGGCGGGATGAGCAGTTCTTC.

Here the CDR3 DNA reads TGTGCCAGCAGCTCGACCCGGACAGCAGGAAACACCATATATTTT. Its translation: CASSSTRTAGNTIYF. The chain links TRBV28 to TRBJ1-3; tentative D call: TRBD1 (6 bases). V was clipped by 6 bases and J by 4 bases, with 16 bases between them. Looked up from germline, CDR1 is MDHEN and CDR2 is SYDVKM. The CDR3 consists of 15 residues. The entire variable domain, with the rest obtained from reference TRBV28 and TRBJ1-3, is as follows: DVKVTQSSRYLVKRTGEKVFLECVQDMDHENMFWYRQDPGLGLRLIYFSYDVKMKEKGDIPEGYSVSREKKERFSLILESASTNQTSMYLCASSSTRTAGNTIYFGEGSWLTVV.